These 16 T cell receptor beta chains originate from one sample sequenced in a study of beta chain features in type 1 diabetes. As every portion of the isolated RNA was reverse transcribed, the sequencing read expressed TCRB transcripts. Clones were read by immunoSEQ multiplex PCR, and TCRdb kept only the in-frame ones, dropping some. The sample includes under 900,000 clones, 15% to 20% of them seen just once. What was sequenced was naive CD4+ T cells from blood. These receptors were taken from a woman between 18 and 29 years old in good health.

The rearrangement joins TRBV21-1 to TRBJ2-3; the table's D call TRBD2 went unverified against the DNA. TRBV21-1 is marked as a pseudogene. There are 11 residues in the CDR3. The CDR3 DNA is TGTGCCAGCAGCAAGCGGGTCACGCAGTATTTT. Amino acids: CASSKRVTQYF.

Only a few counts were recorded for this clone. The rearrangement links TRBV18 to TRBJ2-3; no clear D gene. The CDR3 has 13 amino acids. CDR1 and CDR2 (germline): KGHSH, LQKENI. V was cut by 3 bases and J by 2 bases, with 6 bases left in between. The CDR3 DNA sequence: TGTGCCAGCTCACCCCTACTCACAGATACGCAGTATTTT. This translates into CASSPLLTDTQYF. Supplemented by reference TRBV18 and TRBJ2-3, the full variable domain reads NAGVMQNPRHLVRRRGQEARLRCSPMKGHSHVYWYRQLPEEGLKFMVYLQKENIIDESGMPKERFSAEFPKEGPSILRIQQVVRGDSAAYFCASSPLLTDTQYFGPGTRLTVL.

This clone was detected only a few times. The V and J genes are TRBV10-3 and TRBJ2-1, with TRBD2 as a possible D gene (6 bases). Germline-derived CDR1 and CDR2 are ENHRY and SYGVKD. Trimming took off 11 bases at V and 4 bases at J, with 15 bases between the two ends. The CDR3 contains 13 residues. The CDR3 here is CAGSGVGYNEQFF. As DNA, the CDR3 is TGTGCCGGTTCGGGAGTGGGGTACAATGAGCAGTTCTTC.

The genes are TRBV7-9 and TRBJ2-3; D possibly corresponds to TRBD1 (5 bases). Germline CDR1 is SEHNR and CDR2 is FQNEAQ (reference sequence). The CDR3 consists of 15 residues. Deletions cut 8 bases from V and 1 base from J, with 16 bases between. The CDR3 loop is CASLNGARGTDTQYF. The DNA for the CDR3 is TGTGCCAGCCTGAATGGGGCCAGGGGCACAGATACGCAGTATTTT.

The chain links TRBV5-1 to TRBJ2-7, with D perhaps TRBD1 (6 bases). Germline V CDR1 and CDR2: SGHRS, YFSETQ. The CDR3 spans 13 residues. V gave up 8 bases and J gave up 6 bases, with 18 bases separating them. CDR3 amino acids: CASRPGHLLEQYF. CDR3 sequence (DNA): TGCGCCAGTCGACCGGGACACCTCCTCGAGCAGTACTTC.

The V call is TRBV6-6, the J call TRBJ1-5; TRBD1 matches 7 bases. The V segment lost 6 bases and the J segment 2 bases; nucleotides outside the gene matches: 1. This CDR3 spans 13 amino acids. Germline CDR1 and CDR2: MNHNY and SVGAGI (reference sequence). DNA of the CDR3: TGTGCCAGCAGAGGGACAGGCAATCAGCCCCAGCATTTT. Its protein is CASRGTGNQPQHF.

On this clone itself: At one of its ends the junction is not consistent with the germline gene, which may arise from a read error. The rearrangement joins TRBV7-9 to TRBJ2-7; possibly TRBD2 for D (6 bases). Germline-derived CDR1 and CDR2 are SEHNR and FQNEAQ (reference sequence). The CDR3 has 12 amino acids. CDR3 nucleotides: TGTTCATCACCCCGGGGGAGTGGACTTTCATCCTTC. Protein sequence: CSSPRGSGLSSF. Together with reference TRBV7-9 and TRBJ2-7, the CDR3 gives the full variable domain: DTGVSQNPRHKITKRGQNVTFRCDPISEHNRLYWYRQTLGQGPEFLTYFQNEAQLEKSRLLSDRFSAERPKGSFSTLEIQRTEQGDSAMYLCSSPRGSGLSSFGPGTRLTVT.

This clone was counted between two and nine times. The rearrangement uses TRBV7-8 and TRBJ2-1, with TRBD2 identical over 7 bases. V lost 3 bases, J lost 8 bases, and 7 bases stayed unmatched. The CDR3 contains 14 residues. Per germline, CDR1 SGHVS and CDR2 FQNEAQ. CDR3 nucleotide sequence: TGTGCCAGCAGCTTGTCTAGCGGAAGCTATGAGCAGTTCTTC. It yields the protein CASSLSSGSYEQFF.

This clone appeared a few times. The gene calls are TRBV18 and TRBJ2-7; the D gene is possibly TRBD2 (6 bases). V lost 2 bases and J lost 0, with 11 bases in between. The CDR3 extends over 15 amino acids. Germline CDR1 and CDR2: KGHSH and LQKENI. CDR3 residues: CASSPLAVSSYEQYF. In nucleotides, the CDR3 is TGTGCCAGCTCACCATTAGCGGTAAGCTCCTACGAGCAGTACTTC.

In nucleotides, the CDR3 is TGTGCCAGCAGCTTTCAGCTAGCGTCGGTCTACGAGCAGTACTTC. Its translation is CASSFQLASVYEQYF. The V gene is TRBV7-2, the J gene TRBJ2-7; tentatively, D is TRBD2 (6 bases). The ends were cut back, 3 bases at V and 3 bases at J, with 15 bases in the middle. Germline values: CDR1 SGHTA, CDR2 FQGNSA. This CDR3 spans 15 amino acids.

The rearrangement links TRBV5-1 to TRBJ2-6, with 9 bases lining up with TRBD1. The V and J ends lost 0 bases and 2 bases, in that order; junction bases with no gene match: 0. The CDR3 length is 16 residues. Germline V lookup: CDR1 SGHRS, CDR2 YFSETQ. The CDR3 region is CASSLGQGAGANVLTF. Here the CDR3 DNA reads TGCGCCAGCAGCTTGGGACAGGGGGCTGGGGCCAACGTCCTGACTTTC.

This clone appeared a few times. The chain combines TRBV27 with TRBJ2-1; 10 positions match TRBD2. Per the germline V gene, CDR1 is MNHEY and CDR2 is SMNVEV (reference sequence). CDR3 length equals 15 residues. Trimming took 4 bases from V and 6 from J; bases not matched to a gene: 6. The CDR3 loop is CASSSPGLAINEQFF. The DNA of the CDR3 is TGTGCCAGCAGTTCACCGGGACTAGCGATCAATGAGCAGTTCTTC.

The gene calls are TRBV7-6 and TRBJ2-3, with 10 nucleotides matching TRBD2. The CDR3 runs 15 residues. V shed 5 bases, J shed 6 bases, and the junction held 8 bases outside the gene matches. Germline assignment: CDR1 SGHVS and CDR2 FNYEAQ. As DNA, the CDR3 is TGTGCCAGCAGCCAGCTAGCGGGAGATAGTGATACGCAGTATTTT. Translated: CASSQLAGDSDTQYF.

The chain employs TRBV6-5 and TRBJ2-5; perhaps D is TRBD1 or TRBD2 (6 bases each). Trimming took off 0 bases at V and 2 bases at J, with 13 bases between the two ends. The CDR3 consists of 16 residues. Germline V gene sequence: CDR1 MNHEY, CDR2 SVGAGI. Written as DNA, the CDR3 is TGTGCCAGCAGTTACTCGACTGGGGGGCGGCAAGAGACCCAGTACTTC. Protein sequence: CASSYSTGGRQETQYF.

The chain couples TRBV7-8 to TRBJ2-7, with a tentative D call TRBD2 (6 bases). The V and J ends lost 1 base and 2 bases respectively, with 9 bases between them. This CDR3 comprises 14 residues. Germline loops: CDR1 SGHVS, CDR2 FQNEAQ. CDR3 residues: CASSLDGRAYEQYF. CDR3 in DNA: TGTGCCAGCAGCTTAGACGGGAGAGCCTACGAGCAGTACTTC. Full variable domain (remainder filled in from reference TRBV7-8 and TRBJ2-7): GAGVSQSPRYKVAKRGQDVALRCDPISGHVSLFWYQQALGQGPEFLTYFQNEAQLDKSGLPSDRFFAERPEGSVSTLKIQRTQQEDSAVYLCASSLDGRAYEQYFGPGTRLTVT.

As for this clone: The identical CDR3 is also encoded by other nucleotide sequences in the sample. The rearrangement links TRBV9 to TRBJ2-7; D remains unclear. There are 14 residues in the CDR3. Germline V gives CDR1 SGDLS, CDR2 YYNGEE. Between the trimmed V and J ends, which lost 0 bases and 2 bases, there was a span of 9 bases. CDR3 sequence (DNA): TGTGCCAGCAGCGTAGATCTGGGCCCCTACGAGCAGTACTTC. It specifies CASSVDLGPYEQYF.